This TCR beta chain was sequenced during a study of blood T cells in healthy people across ages. Whole-study results and caveats: Older age went with lower TCR beta diversity per million T cells, in a roughly linear way. Reliance upon unsorted PBMCs precluded definitive naive versus antigen-experienced comparison.

V lost 5 bases and J lost 11; bases outside the gene matches: 14. This CDR3 has 16 amino acids. Germline V gene sequence: CDR1 SGHTA, CDR2 FQGNSA. The study recruited healthy Caucasian donors from Russia who were aged about 6 to 95. Peripheral blood was drawn, about 10 milliliters per donor. Sample-barcoded 5' priming and a J-beta primer mix drove a second PCR of 7 to 11 cycles. MiXCR, applied by TCRdb to the 5' RACE reads, yields one record per CDR3 protein. The table records around 580,000 distinct CDR3 sequences, more than 45% of them present only once. Turning to this clonotype: Antigen: not known.

The chain couples TRBV7-2 to TRBJ2-5, with 13 bases matching TRBD2. Input material: blood. The sequence was obtained from a man older than 75 in good health. CDR3 residues: CASSPRTSGRGYEQYF. In DNA form, the CDR3 reads TGTGCCAGCAGCCCGCGGACTAGCGGGAGAGGTTATGAGCAGTACTTC.